Each of the 19 T cell receptor beta chains below was sequenced from the same sample in a study of blood T cells in healthy people across ages. The use of a sample-barcoded 5' primer and a J-beta primer mix characterized a second PCR of roughly 6 to 11 cycles. MiXCR, run by TCRdb on the 5' RACE reads, gives a single entry per CDR3 protein. Of around 990,000 distinct CDR3 sequences in the sample, about 23% were seen once. These data also formed part of another study, on T cells of mothers and their children.

Input material: blood. Source of these receptors: a girl under 10 years old in good health.

V usage is TRBV7-6 and J usage is TRBJ1-1; D gene unclear. Looked up from germline, CDR1 is SGHVS and CDR2 is FNYEAQ. Trimming cost V 1 base and J 3 bases, with 15 bases left between them. The CDR3 is made up of 16 amino acids. The CDR3 DNA follows: TGTGCCAGCAGCTTAGAACGTGGAGGGAGGGACACTGAAGCTTTCTTT. It yields the protein CASSLERGGRDTEAFF.

The chain couples TRBV7-2 to TRBJ2-5; no definite D call. The V end was cut by 7 bases, the J end by 2 bases, with 8 bases between. CDR1 is SGHTA, CDR2 FQGNSA, per germline. The CDR3 is 12 amino acids. The CDR3 sequence: CASTVIQETQYF. In DNA, the CDR3 is TGTGCCAGCACCGTCATACAAGAGACCCAGTACTTC.

V gene TRBV20-1 combines with J gene TRBJ1-2, with 11 bases aligning to TRBD1. After removal of 1 base from V and 6 bases from J, the junction contained 1 base not matched to a gene. Germline loops: CDR1 DFQATT, CDR2 SNEGSKA (reference sequence). The CDR3 runs 13 residues. The DNA of the CDR3 is TGCAGTGCTAGAGGGGGACAGGGGGATGGCTACACCTTC. Translated, it gives CSARGGQGDGYTF.

This clonotype was observed a handful of times. The chain carries TRBV29-1 and TRBJ2-5, with TRBD2 matching 10 bases. The DNA end favors TRBJ2-1, so the J call may be wrong. The CDR3 extends over 13 amino acids. The germline V gene encodes CDR1 SQVTM and CDR2 ANQGSEA. The CDR3 DNA sequence: TGCAGCGTTGGGCTAGCGGGAGTAGGTGAGCAGTTCTTC. Amino acids: CSVGLAGVGEQFF.

This clonotype has just a few counts. The V and J genes are TRBV7-9 and TRBJ2-1; possibly TRBD2 for D (6 bases). The length of the CDR3 is 16 residues. Between the trimmed V and J ends, which lost 2 bases and 0 bases, there was a span of 11 bases. Germline lookup yields CDR1 SEHNR and CDR2 FQNEAQ (reference sequence). DNA of the CDR3: TGTGCCAGCAGCTTACTGCGGGACCCCTCCTACAATGAGCAGTTCTTC. Amino acid sequence: CASSLLRDPSYNEQFF. The full variable domain, rest sourced from reference TRBV7-9 and TRBJ2-1, is DTGVSQNPRHKITKRGQNVTFRCDPISEHNRLYWYRQTLGQGPEFLTYFQNEAQLEKSRLLSDRFSAERPKGSFSTLEIQRTEQGDSAMYLCASSLLRDPSYNEQFFGPGTRLTVL.

This clonotype showed up just a few times. The genes are TRBV7-8 and TRBJ1-5; D gene unclear. Germline V gene lookup returns CDR1 SGHVS and CDR2 FQNEAQ. Between the trimmed V and J ends, which lost 0 bases and 5 bases, there was a span of 8 bases. This CDR3 spans 14 amino acids. The CDR3 is CASSLAGSYQPQHF. The CDR3 nucleotides are TGTGCCAGCAGCTTAGCGGGCAGCTATCAGCCCCAGCATTTT. The full variable domain, completed using reference TRBV7-8 and TRBJ1-5, is GAGVSQSPRYKVAKRGQDVALRCDPISGHVSLFWYQQALGQGPEFLTYFQNEAQLDKSGLPSDRFFAERPEGSVSTLKIQRTQQEDSAVYLCASSLAGSYQPQHFGDGTRLSIL.

The rearrangement links TRBV12-3 or TRBV12-4 to TRBJ1-4; D is undetermined. The CDR3 consists of 12 residues. The V end was cut by 6 bases, the J end by 8 bases, with 10 bases between. CDR3 coding DNA: TGTGCCAGCAGGTTGGGTGACGAAAAACTGTTTTTT. Residues: CASRLGDEKLFF.

This clonotype has more than one count but fewer than ten. J is TRBJ2-1 and V is TRBV29-1, with 14 bases lining up with TRBD2. V lost 7 bases to trimming and J lost 2 bases; unmatched junction nucleotides: 10. CDR1 and CDR2 from the germline V gene are SQVTM and ANQGSEA. This CDR3 comprises 17 residues. As DNA, the CDR3 is TGCAGCGCCGGGGGACTAGCGGGAGCTGGGCCCTACAATGAGCAGTTCTTC. Translation: CSAGGLAGAGPYNEQFF.

The chain joins TRBV11-2 to TRBJ2-5; D not resolved. The J call is uncertain, as TRBJ2-1 better fits the DNA end. CDR1 and CDR2 (germline): SGHAT, FQNNGV. The CDR3 is 10 residues long. The CDR3 bases are TGTGCCAGCAGCTATGATGAGCAGTTCTTC. Protein: CASSYDEQFF.

The rearrangement uses TRBV7-9 and TRBJ2-3; 7 nucleotides agree with TRBD1. This CDR3 is built from 15 residues. The V segment lost 6 bases and the J segment 1 base; nucleotides outside the gene matches: 7. Germline CDR1 reads SEHNR; CDR2 reads FQNEAQ (reference sequence). In DNA, the CDR3 is TGTGCCAGCAGTCAAACAGGGGAACGCACAGATACGCAGTATTTT. Its protein is CASSQTGERTDTQYF.

This rearrangement joins TRBV10-3 to TRBJ1-1; TRBD1 matches at 9 bases. Unmatched junction bases numbered 11, after V lost 6 bases and J lost 0 bases. CDR3 length equals 17 residues. CDR1 and CDR2 (germline): ENHRY, SYGVKD. CDR3 nucleotide sequence: TGTGCCATCAGCGACAAATACGGGACAGGGCTGAACACTGAAGCTTTCTTT. Amino acids: CAISDKYGTGLNTEAFF.

V usage is TRBV20-1 and J usage is TRBJ2-2, with D tentatively TRBD2 (5 bases). In germline, CDR1 is DFQATT, CDR2 SNEGSKA (reference sequence). V lost 0 bases and J lost 0, with 14 bases in between. The CDR3 covers 17 residues. The CDR3: CSARDQGGQANTGELFF. The CDR3 DNA reads TGCAGTGCTAGAGATCAAGGAGGTCAGGCGAACACCGGGGAGCTGTTTTTT.

This clonotype was recorded a few times. V gene TRBV7-8 combines with J gene TRBJ2-7, with 8 bases that match TRBD2. V lost 6 bases, J lost 6 bases, and 7 bases stayed unmatched. CDR1 and CDR2 (germline): SGHVS, FQNEAQ. The CDR3 is 13 residues long. Here the CDR3 DNA reads TGTGCCAGCAGTATCGCGGGGGGCACCGAGCAGTACTTC. Translating it yields CASSIAGGTEQYF. Full variable domain (remainder filled in from reference TRBV7-8 and TRBJ2-7): GAGVSQSPRYKVAKRGQDVALRCDPISGHVSLFWYQQALGQGPEFLTYFQNEAQLDKSGLPSDRFFAERPEGSVSTLKIQRTQQEDSAVYLCASSIAGGTEQYFGPGTRLTVT.

This sequence joins TRBV19 and TRBJ1-2; a possible D gene is TRBD1 (6 bases). CDR1 LNHDA and CDR2 SQIVND come from the germline V gene (reference sequence). The V gene lost 7 bases and the J gene lost 8 bases, with 20 bases spanning the gap. CDR3 length equals 14 residues. DNA of the CDR3: TGTGCCAGTACTCTCATTCAAGGGGGAGACGGCTACACCTTC. This codes for CASTLIQGGDGYTF.

There are a few counts of this clonotype. Its ends do not fully match the called genes, so a read error is possible. This chain uses TRBV2 with TRBJ2-5; D is unresolved. In germline, CDR1 is SNHLY, CDR2 FYNNEI. The CDR3 sequence is 13 residues long. The chain's CDR3 is CASSTVAFRAPNF. CDR3 coding DNA: TGTGCCAGCTCGACGGTAGCCTTTCGGGCCCCGAACTTC.

As for this clonotype: The junction departs from germline at one end; a sequencing error may be responsible. This rearrangement joins TRBV12-3 or TRBV12-4 to TRBJ1-1; TRBD1 matches 8 bases. The CDR3 is made up of 13 amino acids. The chain's CDR3 is CASSGQGHTEVFF. The CDR3 nucleotides are TGTGCCAGCAGTGGACAGGGTCACACTGAAGTTTTCTTT.

This rearrangement joins TRBV3-1 to TRBJ1-4; 7 nucleotides line up with TRBD1. CDR1 and CDR2 from the germline V gene are LGHDT and YNNKEL (reference sequence). CDR3 size: 18 residues. The trim removed 4 bases at V and 7 bases at J, leaving 18 bases unmatched. CDR3 sequence: CASSLGTETSRTSEKLFF. As DNA, the CDR3 is TGTGCCAGCAGCCTCGGGACAGAAACTAGTCGGACAAGTGAAAAACTGTTTTTT. Supplemented by reference TRBV3-1 and TRBJ1-4, the full variable domain reads DTAVSQTPKYLVTQMGNDKSIKCEQNLGHDTMYWYKQDSKKFLKIMFSYNNKELIINETVPNRFSPKSPDKAHLNLHINSLELGDSAVYFCASSLGTETSRTSEKLFFGSGTQLSVL.

This clonotype was seen a handful of times. This sequence joins TRBV7-9 and TRBJ1-5; D uncertain. The CDR3 contains 14 residues. Germline CDR1 SEHNR, CDR2 FQNEAQ (reference sequence). V was cut by 1 base and J by 7 bases, with 11 bases left in between. This chain's CDR3 is CASSLVNDEQPQHF. The DNA of the CDR3 is TGTGCCAGCAGCTTAGTTAACGATGAACAGCCCCAGCATTTT.

The rearrangement uses TRBV20-1 and TRBJ2-1, with unresolved D. Trimming removed 6 bases from V and 0 bases from J, with 12 bases in between. From germline, CDR1 is DFQATT and CDR2 SNEGSKA (reference sequence). CDR3 size: 14 residues. Written as DNA, the CDR3 is TGCAGTGCCCCCAATCTCAGCTCCTACAATGAGCAGTTCTTC. Translated, it gives CSAPNLSSYNEQFF.